One sample yielded the 21 T cell receptor beta chains listed below, sequenced in a study of T cell repertoires in cytomegalovirus infection (dated by TCRdb to the late 2010s). Sequencing instrument: Illumina HiSeq 1500. TCRdb handled the public reads itself, with Q25 trimming in fastp and clone calling in MiXCR, and kept productive beta chains. Identical CDR3 protein sequences are pooled into one entry, listed with their most common genes and DNA. The sample table shows about 300,000 distinct CDR3 sequences, and about 25% are seen once. Approximately 13% of the sample comes from the top ten. Sequences were obtained from PBMCs. The receptors here all came from a human donor in good health (CMV status not recorded). Some clones in this sample may be carry-over from other donors' samples.

The rearrangement joins TRBV5-1 to TRBJ2-2; no reliable D call. Germline assignment: CDR1 SGHRS and CDR2 YFSETQ. With 0 bases removed from V and 1 base from J, the gap between germline ends came to 10 bases. The CDR3 loop spans 16 amino acids. CDR3 sequence (DNA): TGCGCCAGCAGCTTGGTTGCCAGAAGGAACACCGGGGAGCTGTTTTTT. This encodes CASSLVARRNTGELFF.

The rearrangement links TRBV3-1 to TRBJ2-6; the match to TRBD1 covers 7 bases. V shed 1 base and J 0 bases; nucleotides not matched to a gene: 0. CDR1 and CDR2 (germline): LGHDT, YNNKEL (reference sequence). CDR3 size: 16 residues. DNA for the CDR3: TGTGCCAGCAGCCAAGGACAGGGCTCTGGGGCCAACGTCCTGACTTTC. Translated: CASSQGQGSGANVLTF.

The rearrangement joins TRBV14 to TRBJ1-2; 8 bases are a match to TRBD1. CDR1 and CDR2 (germline): SGHDN, FVKESK. J gave up 8 bases and V 0 bases, and 11 bases lay outside the gene matches. This CDR3 is built from 16 residues. The CDR3, as DNA: TGTGCCAGCAGCCAAGATCCTTTCGTCAGGGGGCGAGGCTACACCTTC. Its translation is CASSQDPFVRGRGYTF.

This clonotype was found many times. The chain couples TRBV7-2 to TRBJ2-5, with 7 bases aligning to TRBD2. The ends lost 5 bases at V and 2 bases at J; junction bases unmatched: 14. The CDR3 consists of 17 residues. Germline CDR1 reads SGHTA; CDR2 reads FQGNSA. The CDR3 is CASSPSGLAASQETQYF. The DNA for the CDR3 is TGTGCCAGCAGCCCATCGGGGCTAGCGGCTTCACAAGAGACCCAGTACTTC.

The chain employs TRBV7-2 and TRBJ1-4; no clear D. Trimming left V 3 bases short and J 5 bases short, with 13 bases between. This CDR3 has 15 residues. The germline V gene encodes CDR1 SGHTA and CDR2 FQGNSA. The CDR3 is CASSFHAPGNEKLFF. Written as DNA, the CDR3 is TGTGCCAGCAGCTTCCACGCCCCGGGGAATGAAAAACTGTTTTTT.

The chain is built from TRBV20-1 and TRBJ1-2; D is unclear. The CDR3 spans 12 residues. The V end was cut by 3 bases, the J end by 3 bases, with 8 bases between. Germline values: CDR1 DFQATT, CDR2 SNEGSKA (reference sequence). CDR3 region: CSASGRYYGYTF. CDR3 coding DNA: TGCAGTGCTAGTGGGCGGTACTATGGCTACACCTTC.

The chain links TRBV5-4 to TRBJ2-7; 7 bases are a match to TRBD1. The CDR3 spans 15 residues. After removal of 4 bases from V and 0 bases from J, the junction contained 7 bases not matched to a gene. CDR1 is SGHNT, CDR2 YYREEE, per germline (reference sequence). The CDR3 region is CASSEGTAGSYEQYF. For the CDR3, the DNA is TGTGCCAGCAGCGAGGGGACAGCTGGCTCCTACGAGCAGTACTTC.

The gene calls are TRBV2 and TRBJ2-3; 12 nucleotides line up with TRBD2. Germline CDR1 SNHLY, CDR2 FYNNEI. The trim removed 6 bases at V and 4 bases at J, leaving 8 bases unmatched. The CDR3 covers 16 residues. CDR3 region: CASRPTSGGSADTQYF. The CDR3 region has the DNA TGTGCCAGCAGACCGACTAGCGGGGGATCGGCAGATACGCAGTATTTT. Drawing the rest from reference TRBV2 and TRBJ2-3, the complete variable domain is EPEVTQTPSHQVTQMGQEVILRCVPISNHLYFYWYRQILGQKVEFLVSFYNNEISEKSEIFDDQFSVERPDGSNFTLKIRSTKLEDSAMYFCASRPTSGGSADTQYFGPGTRLTVL.

This clonotype was seen only a few times. This rearrangement joins TRBV6-5 to TRBJ2-6; tentative D call: TRBD1 (5 bases). Germline lookup yields CDR1 MNHEY and CDR2 SVGAGI. The V gene lost 0 bases and the J gene lost 0 bases, with 9 bases spanning the gap. The length of the CDR3 is 17 residues. The CDR3 coding sequence is TGTGCCAGCAGTTACTCGATACAGGCCTCTGGGGCCAACGTCCTGACTTTC. Amino acids: CASSYSIQASGANVLTF.

The table lists this clonotype with a few counts. The V and J genes are TRBV3-1 and TRBJ1-4; D is undetermined. V lost 4 bases to trimming and J lost 7 bases, with 19 bases between them. CDR3 length equals 16 residues. Germline lookup yields CDR1 LGHDT and CDR2 YNNKEL (reference sequence). The CDR3 loop is CASSPAPDHSSEKLFF. DNA for the CDR3: TGTGCCAGCAGCCCCGCACCCGATCATAGTAGTGAAAAACTGTTTTTT.

The rearrangement joins TRBV7-8 to TRBJ2-1, with D hard to call. V was cut by 5 bases and J by 0 bases, with 8 bases left in between. The V gene's germline CDR1 is SGHVS and CDR2 FQNEAQ. This CDR3 comprises 14 residues. The CDR3 here is CASSQDHSYNEQFF. Written as DNA, the CDR3 is TGTGCCAGCAGCCAGGACCACTCCTACAATGAGCAGTTCTTC.

This clonotype was detected many times. The rearrangement links TRBV7-2 to TRBJ2-7, with 12 bases fitting TRBD2. The CDR3 has 14 residues. After removal of 5 bases from V and 7 bases from J, the junction contained 6 bases not matched to a gene. Germline CDR1 is SGHTA and CDR2 is FQGNSA. The CDR3 DNA follows: TGTGCCAGCAGCCGACTAGCGGGAGCGTGGGAGCAGTACTTC. Translating it yields CASSRLAGAWEQYF. Filled out from reference TRBV7-2 and TRBJ2-7, the complete variable domain reads GAGVSQSPSNKVTEKGKDVELRCDPISGHTALYWYRQSLGQGLEFLIYFQGNSAPDKSGLPSDRFSAERTGGSVSTLTIQRTQQEDSAVYLCASSRLAGAWEQYFGPGTRLTVT.

The chain carries TRBV20-1 and TRBJ2-7; 10 nucleotides match TRBD2. CDR1 and CDR2 (germline): DFQATT, SNEGSKA (reference sequence). The CDR3 is 12 residues long. Unmatched junction bases numbered 3, after V lost 7 bases and J lost 3 bases. The CDR3 region has the DNA TGCAGTGTTCCTAGCGGGAGCTACGAGCAGTACTTC. It yields the protein CSVPSGSYEQYF.

This clonotype appeared a few times. V usage is TRBV14 and J usage is TRBJ2-1; TRBD2 matches at 10 bases. Germline V gene lookup returns CDR1 SGHDN and CDR2 FVKESK. This CDR3 region has 17 residues. V shed 3 bases, J shed 7 bases, and the junction held 12 bases outside the gene matches. The CDR3 here is CASSHPAGGPMGNEQFF. Written as DNA, the CDR3 is TGTGCCAGCAGCCACCCAGCGGGAGGGCCAATGGGAAATGAGCAGTTCTTC.

This clonotype showed up many times. CDR3 sequence: CASSLAASGSLYIQYF. CDR3 DNA: TGTGCCAGCAGCTTAGCGGCTAGCGGGAGTCTATACATTCAGTACTTC. V and J are TRBV7-2 and TRBJ2-4; 10 positions agree with TRBD2. V lost 0 bases, J lost 8 bases, and 7 bases stayed unmatched. Germline V CDR1 and CDR2: SGHTA, FQGNSA. There are 16 residues in the CDR3.

The chain recombines TRBV6-1 with TRBJ2-3, with unresolved D. The CDR3 spans 11 residues. Trimming pared 8 bases from V and 2 bases from J, leaving 5 bases between. Germline lookup yields CDR1 MNHNS and CDR2 SASEGT. Here the CDR3 reads CASDLTDTQYF. CDR3 in DNA: TGTGCCAGCGATCTCACAGATACGCAGTATTTT.

This clonotype was counted a few times. The rearrangement joins TRBV7-9 to TRBJ2-7; either TRBD1 or TRBD2 may supply D (6 bases each). The CDR3 contains 15 residues. Between the trimmed V and J ends, which lost 5 bases and 0 bases, there was a span of 14 bases. Per germline, CDR1 SEHNR and CDR2 FQNEAQ (reference sequence). Here the CDR3 DNA reads TGTGCCAGCAGCCCTCCGTGGGGGGCCTCCTACGAGCAGTACTTC. Its translation is CASSPPWGASYEQYF.

This sequence joins TRBV28 and TRBJ2-3; 7 bases match TRBD2. The trim removed 6 bases at V and 1 base at J, leaving 7 bases unmatched. Germline values: CDR1 MDHEN, CDR2 SYDVKM. The length of the CDR3 is 15 residues. The CDR3 spells CASRRIAGRTDTQYF. DNA for the CDR3: TGTGCCAGCAGAAGAATAGCGGGCCGCACAGATACGCAGTATTTT.

This clonotype appeared many times. This chain uses TRBV7-8 with TRBJ2-3, with 10 bases lining up with TRBD2. The V gene's germline CDR1 is SGHVS and CDR2 FQNEAQ. CDR3 length: 19 residues. V gave up 6 bases and J gave up 2 bases; unmatched junction bases: 17. In DNA, the CDR3 is TGTGCCAGCAGTTTCCGGGACAGGTTTACTAGCGGGGCCACAGATACGCAGTATTTT. Protein product: CASSFRDRFTSGATDTQYF.

This clonotype was detected a few times. The chain employs TRBV29-1 and TRBJ1-1; D not resolved. The CDR3 has 12 residues. The V and J ends lost 7 bases and 8 bases respectively, with 17 bases between them. CDR1 and CDR2 (germline): SQVTM, ANQGSEA. In DNA, the CDR3 is TGCAGCGCCGGGGTTATTCAGGAGGAAGCTTTCTTT. Translation gives CSAGVIQEEAFF.

The CDR3 DNA reads as TGTGCCAGCAGCTCAGGACAGGGGAGGCCACCCCTCCACTTT. It translates to CASSSGQGRPPLHF. This sequence joins TRBV7-2 and TRBJ1-6, with 9 positions matching TRBD1. There are 14 residues in the CDR3. The germline V gene encodes CDR1 SGHTA and CDR2 FQGNSA. Trimming took 4 bases from V and 11 from J; bases not matched to a gene: 6.